The 25 T cell receptor beta chains in this list originate from one sample, sequenced in a study of cytomegalovirus exposure and HLA in healthy donors. The PCR had 60 Vbeta and 13 Jbeta primers. Data came from immunoSEQ multiplex PCR; TCRdb stores just in-frame clones and leaves some out. The sample lists roughly 20,000 clones; about four fifths were seen once. The sequenced sample consisted of PBMCs. The receptors originated from a human donor in good health.

The chain uses TRBV2 and TRBJ2-1; TRBD2 matches 13 bases. This CDR3 comprises 16 residues. Germline CDR1 is SNHLY and CDR2 is FYNNEI. Losses at the gene ends were 4 bases for V and 6 bases for J; bases not matched to a gene: 6. The CDR3 sequence is CASSGTSGSRFNEQFF. CDR3 DNA: TGTGCCAGCAGTGGGACTAGCGGGAGTCGCTTCAATGAGCAGTTCTTC. Based on the CDR3 plus reference TRBV2 and TRBJ2-1, the full variable domain is EPEVTQTPSHQVTQMGQEVILRCVPISNHLYFYWYRQILGQKVEFLVSFYNNEISEKSEIFDDQFSVERPDGSNFTLKIRSTKLEDSAMYFCASSGTSGSRFNEQFFGPGTRLTVL.

This clone was counted once. The J gene is TRBJ1-1, the V gene TRBV4-1, with a weak D call TRBD1 (6 bases). Trimming removed 3 bases at V and 0 bases at J, with 8 bases between. This CDR3 has 14 residues. In germline, CDR1 is MGHRA, CDR2 YSYEKL. The CDR3 DNA follows: TGCGCCAGCAGCCAGGGACACCTGAACACTGAAGCTTTCTTT. This sequence encodes CASSQGHLNTEAFF.

In DNA, the CDR3 is TGTGCCAGCAAAAACATGAACACTGAAGCTTTCTTT. Translating it yields CASKNMNTEAFF. The chain links TRBV6-5 to TRBJ1-1; D is unclear. The germline gives CDR1 MNHEY, CDR2 SVGAGI. The CDR3 extends over 12 amino acids. V was pared by 7 bases and J by 0 bases, with 6 bases between.

The gene calls are TRBV6-6 and TRBJ1-2; D possibly corresponds to TRBD1 (5 bases). This CDR3 has 13 residues. Germline V gene sequence: CDR1 MNHNY, CDR2 SVGAGI (reference sequence). V was clipped by 8 bases and J by 4 bases, with 14 bases between them. The CDR3 DNA sequence: TGTGCCAGCGCACCGAGTAGGGGCTATGGCTACACCTTC. It encodes CASAPSRGYGYTF.

This clone was seen once. This rearrangement joins TRBV6-6 to TRBJ2-1; 8 nucleotides agree with TRBD1. This CDR3 region has 15 residues. Trimming took 2 bases from V and 3 from J; bases not matched to a gene: 3. CDR1 and CDR2 (germline): MNHNY, SVGAGI (reference sequence). The CDR3 is CASSYAGTGYNEQFF. The CDR3, as DNA: TGTGCCAGCAGTTACGCCGGGACAGGCTACAATGAGCAGTTCTTC.

The chain is built from TRBV7-6 and TRBJ1-1, with D perhaps matching TRBD1 (5 bases). Germline V CDR1 and CDR2: SGHVS, FNYEAQ. Between the trimmed V and J ends, which lost 2 bases and 7 bases, there was a span of 14 bases. CDR3 size: 14 residues. The CDR3 loop reads CASSLYTTGVEAFF. For the CDR3, the DNA is TGTGCCAGCAGCTTATATACAACGGGGGTTGAAGCTTTCTTT. The whole variable domain, remainder taken from reference TRBV7-6 and TRBJ1-1, is GAGVSQSPRYKVTKRGQDVALRCDPISGHVSLYWYRQALGQGPEFLTYFNYEAQQDKSGLPNDRFSAERPEGSISTLTIQRTEQRDSAMYRCASSLYTTGVEAFFGQGTRLTVV.

V usage is TRBV5-1 and J usage is TRBJ1-2; TRBD1 agrees at 10 bases. The trim removed 4 bases at V and 2 bases at J, leaving 5 bases unmatched. Germline values: CDR1 SGHRS, CDR2 YFSETQ. The CDR3 covers 15 residues. The CDR3 is CASSTTGGANYGYTF. The CDR3 nucleotides read TGCGCCAGCAGCACGACAGGGGGCGCGAACTATGGCTACACCTTC.

The chain has TRBV7-9 and TRBJ2-7; D might be TRBD1 (6 bases). This CDR3 is built from 16 residues. V shed 1 base and J shed 3 bases, with 16 bases lying between them. Germline assignment: CDR1 SEHNR and CDR2 FQNEAQ (reference sequence). For the CDR3, the DNA is TGTGCCAGCAGCTTAGGCGCAGGGGAAACTAACTACGAGCAGTACTTC. This gives the protein CASSLGAGETNYEQYF. The entire variable domain, with the rest obtained from reference TRBV7-9 and TRBJ2-7, is as follows: DTGVSQNPRHKITKRGQNVTFRCDPISEHNRLYWYRQTLGQGPEFLTYFQNEAQLEKSRLLSDRFSAERPKGSFSTLEIQRTEQGDSAMYLCASSLGAGETNYEQYFGPGTRLTVT.

This chain connects TRBV4-3 to TRBJ1-4; no firm D call. The CDR3 spans 16 residues. CDR1 and CDR2 (germline): LGHNA, YSLEER. Deletions cut 1 base from V and 7 bases from J, with 16 bases between. DNA of the CDR3: TGCGCCAGCAGCCAAGTCGGTGGCCGGGAGGTTGAAAAACTGTTTTTT. Translating gives CASSQVGGREVEKLFF.

V usage is TRBV11-2 and J usage is TRBJ2-1; D perhaps matches TRBD2 (7 bases). Trimming stripped 5 bases from V and 5 bases from J, with 13 bases between. This CDR3 is 14 amino acids long. Germline V gene sequence: CDR1 SGHAT, CDR2 FQNNGV. This chain's CDR3 is CASSLLGGHNEQFF. The CDR3 DNA sequence: TGTGCCAGCAGCCTCCTGGGGGGGCACAATGAGCAGTTCTTC.

The V call is TRBV4-3, the J call TRBJ1-1; tentatively, D is TRBD1 (6 bases). This CDR3 is built from 14 residues. From germline, CDR1 is LGHNA and CDR2 YSLEER. Trimming cost V 3 bases and J 4 bases, with 12 bases left between them. The CDR3 bases are TGCGCCAGCAGCCAGGGAGGGGGGGGCACTGAAGCTTTCTTT. Amino acids: CASSQGGGGTEAFF.

This clone occurred a few times. The V gene is TRBV4-3, the J gene TRBJ2-7; D is undetermined. The CDR3 runs 14 residues. Trimming removed 0 bases at V and 4 bases at J, with 10 bases between. From germline, CDR1 is LGHNA and CDR2 YSLEER. CDR3 sequence reads: CASSQERRFYEQYF. The CDR3 DNA follows: TGCGCCAGCAGCCAAGAACGCAGGTTTTACGAGCAGTACTTC.

The chain is built from TRBV28 and TRBJ1-4; 11 bases map to TRBD1. The germline V gene has CDR1 MDHEN and CDR2 SYDVKM. This CDR3 contains 16 residues. V was clipped by 6 bases and J by 8 bases; unmatched bases: 11. The CDR3 sequence: CASSRRTGGAWEKLFF. CDR3 coding DNA: TGTGCCAGCAGCCGACGGACAGGGGGCGCCTGGGAAAAACTGTTTTTT.

The chain has TRBV11-1 and TRBJ2-7, with D perhaps matching TRBD2 (6 bases). Between the trimmed V and J ends, which lost 7 bases and 0 bases, there was a span of 19 bases. CDR3 length: 16 amino acids. CDR1 SGHAT and CDR2 FQDESV come from the germline V gene (reference sequence). For the CDR3, the DNA is TGTGCCAGCACCGACCTCGGGGGAAGCGCCTCCTACGAGCAGTACTTC. This sequence encodes CASTDLGGSASYEQYF.

J is TRBJ2-1 and V is TRBV4-2, with 8 bases identical to TRBD2. Germline V gene data show CDR1 as LGHNA and CDR2 as YNFKEQ. After removal of 7 bases from V and 7 bases from J, the junction contained 9 bases not matched to a gene. The CDR3 runs to 14 residues. Written as DNA, the CDR3 is TGTGCCAGCACCGGCACGGGGGGGCCAAATGAGCAGTTCTTC. As protein: CASTGTGGPNEQFF.

V and J are TRBV5-1 and TRBJ2-5; D uncertain. There are 14 residues in the CDR3. Germline loops: CDR1 SGHRS, CDR2 YFSETQ. Trimming shortened V by 1 base and J by 1 base, and 8 bases separated the two germline ends. The CDR3 loop reads CASSLYGIQETQYF. As DNA, the CDR3 is TGCGCCAGCAGCTTGTATGGCATCCAAGAGACCCAGTACTTC.

The chain carries TRBV15 and TRBJ2-7, with TRBD1 identical over 10 bases. V trimming: 1 base; J trimming: 5 bases; junction bases outside the gene matches: 5. Germline V CDR1 and CDR2: LNHNV, YYDKDF (reference sequence). The CDR3 is 15 amino acids. CDR3 bases: TGTGCCACCAGCAGAGGCTTCGGGACAGGGGACGAGCAGTACTTC. Translation: CATSRGFGTGDEQYF.

The V and J genes are TRBV2 and TRBJ2-1, with 8 bases identical to TRBD1. The CDR3 runs to 14 residues. The germline V gene encodes CDR1 SNHLY and CDR2 FYNNEI. Trimming at V came to 7 bases and at J to 0 bases, leaving 2 bases not matched to a gene. The CDR3 here is CASIQGVSYNEQFF. The CDR3, as DNA: TGTGCCAGCATACAGGGGGTCTCCTACAATGAGCAGTTCTTC.

In this sample, this clone turned up once. V and J are TRBV6-5 and TRBJ1-2, with 8 nucleotides matching TRBD1. The CDR3 has 13 amino acids. The ends lost 6 bases at V and 6 bases at J; junction bases unmatched: 6. The germline V gene encodes CDR1 MNHEY and CDR2 SVGAGI. The CDR3 region has the DNA TGTGCCAGCAGCCAGACAGGGGATAATGGCTACACCTTC. Its translation is CASSQTGDNGYTF.

The chain's CDR3 is CASSKGTGTSYGYTF. The CDR3 bases are TGTGCCAGCAGTAAAGGGACAGGGACAAGCTATGGCTACACCTTC. The V and J genes are TRBV6-1 and TRBJ1-2, with 9 bases matching TRBD1. CDR3 length: 15 residues. Trimming took 5 bases from V and 4 from J; bases not matched to a gene: 8. Germline CDR1 MNHNS, CDR2 SASEGT.

The rearrangement uses TRBV5-4 and TRBJ2-1; 11 positions match TRBD2. The CDR3 runs to 17 residues. Germline V gene sequence: CDR1 SGHNT, CDR2 YYREEE (reference sequence). V was clipped by 0 bases and J by 5 bases; unmatched bases: 7. This CDR3 reads CASSLGPGTSGHNEQFF. The CDR3 nucleotides read TGTGCCAGCAGCTTGGGCCCCGGGACTAGCGGACACAATGAGCAGTTCTTC.

The chain recombines TRBV6-5 with TRBJ1-1; 7 positions match TRBD1. There are 15 residues in the CDR3. J gave up 0 bases and V 5 bases, and 6 bases lay outside the gene matches. CDR1 is MNHEY and CDR2 is SVGAGI in the germline V gene. This chain's CDR3 is CASSTTGSMNTEAFF. CDR3 in DNA: TGTGCCAGCAGTACGACAGGGTCCATGAACACTGAAGCTTTCTTT.

About this clone: Other DNA sequences of this sample code for an identical CDR3. The gene calls are TRBV5-5 and TRBJ2-7, with 12 bases identical to TRBD2. CDR1 is SGHKS and CDR2 is YYEKEE in the germline V gene (reference sequence). CDR3 size: 17 residues. V was clipped by 0 bases and J by 4 bases; unmatched bases: 8. CDR3: CASSLERTSGTGYEQYF. In DNA form, the CDR3 reads TGTGCCAGCAGCTTGGAGAGGACTAGCGGGACGGGTTACGAGCAGTACTTC.

CDR3 protein: CASSQDSGEASGSSYEQYF. The DNA for the CDR3 is TGCGCCAGCAGCCAAGATTCTGGGGAAGCTAGCGGGTCCTCCTACGAGCAGTACTTC. The chain carries TRBV4-1 and TRBJ2-7, with 8 bases matching TRBD2. This CDR3 comprises 19 residues. Germline V lookup: CDR1 MGHRA, CDR2 YSYEKL. V dropped 0 bases and J dropped 0; count of bases not matched to a gene: 13.

The rearrangement links TRBV19 to TRBJ2-1; maybe TRBD2 (6 bases). V shed 3 bases and J shed 7 bases, with 10 bases lying between them. CDR1 LNHDA and CDR2 SQIVND come from the germline V gene (reference sequence). This CDR3 contains 13 residues. The CDR3 region has the DNA TGTGCCAGTAGTATCGGGGACTGGAATGAGCAGTTCTTC. Protein sequence: CASSIGDWNEQFF.